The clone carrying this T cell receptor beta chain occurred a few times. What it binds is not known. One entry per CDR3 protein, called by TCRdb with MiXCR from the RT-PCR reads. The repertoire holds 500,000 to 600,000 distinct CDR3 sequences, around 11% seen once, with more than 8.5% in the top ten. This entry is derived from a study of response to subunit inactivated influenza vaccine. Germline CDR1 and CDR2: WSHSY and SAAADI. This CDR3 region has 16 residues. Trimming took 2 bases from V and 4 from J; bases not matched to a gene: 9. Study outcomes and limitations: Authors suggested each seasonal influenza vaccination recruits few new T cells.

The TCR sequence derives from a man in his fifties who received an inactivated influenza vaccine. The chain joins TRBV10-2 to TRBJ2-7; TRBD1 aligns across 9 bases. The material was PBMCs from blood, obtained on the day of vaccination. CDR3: CASSEMGGQGRYEQYF. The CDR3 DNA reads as TGCGCCAGCAGTGAGATGGGGGGACAGGGAAGGTACGAGCAGTACTTC.